This T cell receptor beta chain is from a study of cytomegalovirus exposure and HLA in healthy donors. PCR was performed using 60 Vbeta and 13 Jbeta primers. Clones were read by immunoSEQ multiplex PCR, and TCRdb kept only the in-frame ones, dropping some. The table lists 100,000 to 120,000 clones, 75% to 85% of them singletons. CDR3 length: 14 residues. The ends were cut back, 3 bases at V and 6 bases at J, with 14 bases in the middle. Germline values: CDR1 PRHDT, CDR2 FYEKMQ (reference sequence). The sample taken for sequencing was PBMCs. The J gene is TRBJ1-1, the V gene TRBV13; D gene unclear. The sequence was obtained from a man aged 30-40 years in good health and CMV-seronegative. The CDR3 DNA is TGTGCCAGCAGCTTCCCCCCTGAGGGCTCTGAAGCTTTCTTT. Translation gives CASSFPPEGSEAFF. The whole variable domain, remainder taken from reference TRBV13 and TRBJ1-1, is AAGVIQSPRHLIKEKRETATLKCYPIPRHDTVYWYQQGPGQDPQFLISFYEKMQSDKGSIPDRFSAQQFSDYHSELNMSSLELGDSALYFCASSFPPEGSEAFFGQGTRLTVV.